Presented here are 17 T cell receptor beta chains from one specimen sequenced in a study of vaccination and CD4 T cells after COVID-19. These TCRs' antigens remain unknown. The treatment here: roughly 10-day PBMC culture with coronavirus spike peptide pools or control peptides (ViraFEST assay). The Oncomine TCR Beta short-read assay generated sequence data from the DNA of cultured CD4+ T cells. TCRdb reanalysed the PCR reads using MiXCR and keeps one entry per CDR3 protein. The sample lists 6,500 to 9,000 distinct CDR3 sequences, 50% to 70% occurring once. Material for sequencing was CD4+ T cells from blood, cultured in vitro. These receptors were taken from a human donor who had recovered from COVID-19.

This chain links TRBV20-1 with TRBJ2-7; D might be TRBD2 (7 bases). The CDR3 has 13 residues. CDR1 and CDR2 from the germline V gene are DFQATT and SNEGSKA (reference sequence). V was trimmed by 4 bases and J by 7 bases, leaving 17 bases between them. The CDR3 protein is CSAMMGGLSEQYF. The CDR3 nucleotides read TGCAGTGCTATGATGGGGGGGCTGAGTGAGCAGTACTTC.

The rearrangement joins TRBV21-1 to TRBJ1-5; the table gives TRBD1 as D, unverified against the DNA. TRBV21-1 is a pseudogene locus. This CDR3 has 16 residues. CDR3 residues: CASSPRANLSNQPQHF. DNA for the CDR3: TGTGCCAGCAGCCCCCGGGCAAACCTTAGCAATCAGCCCCAGCATTTT.

V gene TRBV25-1 combines with J gene TRBJ1-1; D is unresolved. V was pared by 3 bases and J by 3 bases, with 11 bases between. The germline V gene encodes CDR1 MGHDK and CDR2 SYGVNS. The CDR3 has 14 amino acids. The CDR3 DNA sequence: TGTGCCAGCAGTGACAGGAATCAGGACACTGAAGCTTTCTTT. This encodes CASSDRNQDTEAFF.

By frequency in the sample, this clonotype is medium-sized. J is TRBJ2-3 and V is TRBV4-2; TRBD2 matches 10 bases. Looked up from germline, CDR1 is LGHNA and CDR2 is YNFKEQ. V was pared by 1 base and J by 0 bases, with 1 base of the junction left unmatched. The CDR3 totals 16 residues. The DNA for the CDR3 is TGTGCCAGCAGCCAAGCGGGACTAGCGAGCACAGATACGCAGTATTTT. Its protein is CASSQAGLASTDTQYF.

The CDR3: CASSLATGRQHF. The CDR3 DNA reads TGTGCCAGCAGCTTAGCGACAGGGCGCCAGCATTTT. The V and J genes are TRBV7-9 and TRBJ1-5, with 7 positions matching TRBD1. V lost 0 bases and J lost 12; bases outside the gene matches: 2. Germline lookup yields CDR1 SEHNR and CDR2 FQNEAQ (reference sequence). The CDR3 sequence is 12 residues long.

This chain connects TRBV5-4 to TRBJ1-2; D unclear. The V gene lost 4 bases and the J gene lost 0 bases, with 13 bases spanning the gap. CDR1 and CDR2 from the germline V gene are SGHNT and YYREEE (reference sequence). The CDR3 runs 15 residues. The CDR3 loop is CASSRRTDANYGYTF. The DNA for the CDR3 is TGTGCCAGCAGCCGACGGACGGACGCTAACTATGGCTACACCTTC.

A few counts support this clonotype. The chain carries TRBV20-1 and TRBJ1-6; D gene uncertain. The V and J ends lost 6 bases and 1 base respectively, with 10 bases between them. CDR1 is DFQATT and CDR2 is SNEGSKA in the germline V gene (reference sequence). CDR3 length equals 14 residues. The CDR3 DNA reads TGCAGTGCCGGTCGTAGGTCCTATAATTCACCCCTCCACTTT. This translates into CSAGRRSYNSPLHF.

This clonotype was seen a few times. The chain joins TRBV20-1 to TRBJ1-2; 10 nucleotides agree with TRBD1. Germline V gene lookup returns CDR1 DFQATT and CDR2 SNEGSKA (reference sequence). J lost 5 bases, V lost 3 bases, and 12 bases had no gene match. CDR3 size: 16 residues. In DNA, the CDR3 is TGCAGTGCTAGTGAGATGGGACAGGGGCGGTTTTATGGCTACACCTTC. Translating gives CSASEMGQGRFYGYTF.

By sample share, this clonotype is large (0.1 to 1%). The chain combines TRBV19 with TRBJ2-2; the match to TRBD2 covers 7 bases. Germline CDR1 and CDR2: LNHDA and SQIVND (reference sequence). The ends lost 5 bases at V and 4 bases at J; junction bases unmatched: 7. The CDR3 spans 15 residues. The DNA for the CDR3 is TGTGCCAGTAGTGCCGTCGGGAGGAGCACCGGGGAGCTGTTTTTT. Translation gives CASSAVGRSTGELFF.

This rearrangement joins TRBV15 to TRBJ1-5; D remains unclear. The germline V gene encodes CDR1 LNHNV and CDR2 YYDKDF (reference sequence). The V and J ends lost 1 base and 4 bases respectively, with 8 bases between them. The CDR3 covers 14 residues. The CDR3: CATSRGRANQPQHF. CDR3 sequence (DNA): TGTGCCACCAGCAGAGGAAGGGCTAATCAGCCCCAGCATTTT.

This chain links TRBV3-1 with TRBJ1-6; the D gene is possibly TRBD1 (6 bases). The V gene lost 2 bases and the J gene lost 2 bases, with 19 bases spanning the gap. This CDR3 is 19 amino acids long. CDR1 is LGHDT, CDR2 YNNKEL, per germline (reference sequence). The CDR3 DNA sequence: TGTGCCAGCAGCCAACGTTCCGTTGGCGGGGGCGCCTATAATTCACCCCTCCACTTT. Residues: CASSQRSVGGGAYNSPLHF.

This sequence joins TRBV7-3 and TRBJ1-6; D gene ambiguous. Germline values: CDR1 SGHTA, CDR2 FQGTGA. CDR3 length equals 12 residues. V was trimmed by 9 bases and J by 2 bases, leaving 5 bases between them. CDR3 sequence reads: CASSTYNSPLHF. The CDR3 DNA reads as TGTGCCAGTAGCACCTATAATTCACCCCTCCACTTT.

The CDR3 bases are TGTGCCAGCAGCCGGGACGGTAACACTGAAGCTTTCTTT. Translated: CASSRDGNTEAFF. The chain combines TRBV7-3 with TRBJ1-1, with a weak D call TRBD1 (5 bases). V dropped 5 bases and J dropped 2 bases, with 9 bases sitting between them. The CDR3 has 13 residues. CDR1 SGHTA and CDR2 FQGTGA come from the germline V gene.

This clonotype has a handful of counts. DNA of the CDR3: TGCAGTGCTATGCCGGGACTAGCAACAGATACGCAGTATTTT. Its protein product is CSAMPGLATDTQYF. The rearrangement joins TRBV20-1 to TRBJ2-3; 9 nucleotides align to TRBD2. Germline V gene lookup returns CDR1 DFQATT and CDR2 SNEGSKA (reference sequence). The CDR3 covers 14 residues. The V and J ends lost 4 bases and 3 bases, in that order; junction bases with no gene match: 5.

This clonotype showed up just a few times. This chain joins TRBV24-1 and TRBJ1-2; D possibly corresponds to TRBD1 (5 bases). The CDR3 is made up of 17 amino acids. Germline assignment: CDR1 KGHDR and CDR2 SFDVKD. With 3 bases removed from V and 3 bases from J, the gap between germline ends came to 19 bases. The CDR3 bases are TGTGCCACCAGTGATCCGAGACCGGGACGTCCGGACTATGGCTACACCTTC. Amino acid sequence: CATSDPRPGRPDYGYTF.

The chain recombines TRBV6-2 or TRBV6-3 with TRBJ1-1, with TRBD1 matching 9 bases. The CDR3 extends over 13 amino acids. Germline assignment: CDR1 MNHEY and CDR2 SVGEGT. V trimming: 6 bases; J trimming: 8 bases; junction bases outside the gene matches: 7. Here the CDR3 reads CASSGTGTGEAFF. CDR3 nucleotide sequence: TGTGCCAGCAGCGGTACCGGGACAGGGGAAGCTTTCTTT.

This clonotype is labeled as large (0.1 to 1%). The CDR3 sequence is CATSLTALGGSPLHF. The CDR3 DNA follows: TGTGCCACCAGCCTGACAGCACTGGGCGGTTCACCCCTCCACTTT. The chain employs TRBV15 and TRBJ1-6, with D tentatively TRBD1 (5 bases). Deletions cut 5 bases from V and 9 bases from J, with 17 bases between. The germline gives CDR1 LNHNV, CDR2 YYDKDF (reference sequence). The CDR3 covers 15 residues.